This TCR beta chain was sequenced during a study of spatial heterogeneity in lung cancer. This clonotype was counted many times. The antigen remains unidentified. The time point here: sample taken at primary tumor resection. MiXCR was run by TCRdb on the 5' RACE reads, yielding one entry per CDR3 protein. The repertoire includes roughly 3,500 distinct CDR3 sequences, 7% to 9% of them detected once, and roughly 16% sits in the top ten. Study-wide results and limits: Counts that tracked tumor mutation counts were those of expanded intratumoral alpha and beta TCRs.

Germline V gene data show CDR1 as SQVTM and CDR2 as ANQGSEA. The ends lost 4 bases at V and 4 bases at J; junction bases unmatched: 6. The CDR3 is made up of 16 amino acids. The V gene is TRBV29-1, the J gene TRBJ2-3; 15 nucleotides align to TRBD2. This sample comprised lung tumor tissue, obtained at surgery. This TCR came from a male donor with early-stage non-small cell lung cancer. For the CDR3, the DNA is TGCAGCGTTGCAGGACTAGCGGGGGGGAGGGCAGATACGCAGTATTTT. Protein product: CSVAGLAGGRADTQYF.